This is a list of T cell receptor beta chains from one sample in a study of CXCR3-negative and CXCR3-positive naive CD8 T cells. TCRdb derives one entry per CDR3 protein from the 5' RACE reads, leaving out DNA. Its table records 40,000 to 55,000 distinct CDR3 sequences. The specimen was naive CXCR3- CD8+ T cells from blood. The origin of the receptors is a human donor in good health. Some clones in this sample may be carry-over from other donors' samples. Both conserved end residues are part of each CDR3.

length,J,V,CDR3
17,TRBJ2-1,TRBV28,CASSFPSSGSSYNEQFF
16,TRBJ2-7,TRBV28,CASSHYSGTGEYEQYF
14,TRBJ1-1,TRBV29-1,CSVELGPRDTEAFF
15,TRBJ2-2,TRBV20-1,CSARAMDHNTGELFF
13,TRBJ2-5,TRBV4-3,CASSQVVEETQYF
11,TRBJ1-1,TRBV18,CASGGLPEAFF
20,TRBJ2-2,TRBV3-1,CASSQFRTSGRKDGAGELFF
15,TRBJ2-3,TRBV9,CASSVGGALADTQYF
14,TRBJ1-2,TRBV4-1,CASSQVRGDYGYTF
12,TRBJ2-2,TRBV19,CASSIRAGELFF
14,TRBJ2-6,TRBV28,CASRKGAGANVLTF
14,TRBJ1-1,TRBV28,CASRDRGRSTEAFF
12,TRBJ2-1,TRBV6-1,CASSEGADEQFF
13,TRBJ1-1,TRBV6-2/TRBV6-3,CASRGTGDTEAFF
15,TRBJ2-5,TRBV9,CASSGSGQSQETQYF
12,TRBJ2-1,TRBV29-1,CSAHPDSDEQFF
11,TRBJ2-5,TRBV10-3,CATTNEETQYF
20,TRBJ2-5,TRBV20-1,CSARGINERGRFSQEETQYF
11,TRBJ2-1,TRBV19,CASSISNEQFF
13,TRBJ1-2,TRBV7-3,CASSPTPAEGYTF
16,TRBJ2-5,TRBV6-2/TRBV6-3,CASSPGTGGEEQTQYF
14,TRBJ2-3,TRBV28,CASSLSPGTDTQYF
13,TRBJ2-2,TRBV9,CASSVTGAGELFF
16,TRBJ2-7,TRBV4-3,CASSRDHRTIYDEQYF
13,TRBJ2-7,TRBV29-1,CSVVGGSVYEQYF
11,TRBJ2-7,TRBV10-2,CASSEYHEQYF
12,TRBJ2-7,TRBV28,CASSLSFYEQYF
19,TRBJ2-1,TRBV5-1,CASSFILAGGPSAYNEQFF
15,TRBJ2-6,TRBV28,CATALDSSGANVLTF
14,TRBJ2-5,TRBV6-2/TRBV6-3,CASSIPATGGTQYF
14,TRBJ2-1,TRBV29-1,CSVHRDNSYNEQFF
15,TRBJ1-6,TRBV28,CASSPGTGTASPLHF
15,TRBJ2-7,TRBV5-1,CASGGGTAISYEQYF
14,TRBJ1-2,TRBV7-3,CASSLRGSNYGYTF
13,TRBJ2-7,TRBV20-1,CSARAYSNYEQYF
13,TRBJ2-7,TRBV10-3,CAISFGGWYEQYF
15,TRBJ1-1,TRBV5-4,CASSLAPGQNTEAFF
15,TRBJ2-1,TRBV29-1,CSVDGGLGLDNEQFF
15,TRBJ1-2,TRBV7-9,CASSLEDRALDGYTF
16,TRBJ1-1,TRBV27,CASSLGGPALNTEAFF
13,TRBJ2-7,TRBV12-3/TRBV12-4,CASSLRENYEQYF
16,TRBJ1-5,TRBV4-2,CASSQGEGVGNQPQHF
16,TRBJ2-7,TRBV3-1,CASSRFWGSDSYEQYF
16,TRBJ1-2,TRBV28,CASSSSETPGGYGYTF
15,TRBJ1-2,TRBV11-2,CASSWAGGSHYGYTF
16,TRBJ2-4,TRBV28,CASSLYQELAKNIQYF
11,TRBJ2-7,TRBV27,CASRNSYEQYF
13,TRBJ2-2,TRBV7-3,CASSNIAEGELFF
13,TRBJ2-1,TRBV4-2,CASSPFLSDEQFF
17,TRBJ2-5,TRBV5-1,CASSIRLAGDPQETQYF
17,TRBJ1-1,TRBV28,CASSLFDLGQENTEAFF
15,TRBJ2-3,TRBV6-5,CVSSPGTTRTDTQYF
14,TRBJ1-1,TRBV4-2,CASSQDRRDTEAFF
18,TRBJ2-3,TRBV20-1,CSARAPWTSGGDTDTQYF
15,TRBJ2-1,TRBV28,CASRWDINSYNEQFF
17,TRBJ1-1,TRBV7-9,CASSLETGHGINTEAFF
14,TRBJ2-1,TRBV12-3/TRBV12-4,CASSRARSLNEQFF
11,TRBJ1-1,TRBV5-6,CASSLLFEAFF
14,TRBJ2-7,TRBV7-2,CASSIDVQGYEQYF